A selection of T cell receptor beta chains follows, all from one sample in a study of neurological immune-mediated disorders. Each CDR3 protein gets one entry after TCRdb re-called the 5' RACE reads with MiXCR. The data show 84,000 or so distinct CDR3 sequences, about 4.5% seen once. Material: PBMCs. The receptors originated from a woman aged 55-69 years with multiple sclerosis. CDR3s include the opening cysteine and the closing phenylalanine or tryptophan. D genes are given only for firm matches. Rows give clone size only sometimes, using once, few, many, or a class for an expanded clone.

CDR3 DNA: TGTGCCAGCAGCCAAATCCAGAACTATGGCTACACCTTC
CDR3 protein: CASSQIQNYGYTF
clone size: -
V gene: TRBV3-1
D gene: -
J gene: TRBJ1-2

CDR3 DNA: TGCGCCAGCAGCTTGGACCCAGTGGGAAACACTGAAGCTTTCTTT
CDR3 protein: CASSLDPVGNTEAFF
clone size: many
V gene: TRBV5-1
D gene: -
J gene: TRBJ1-1

CDR3 DNA: TGCGCCAGCAGACTCAGCTCCTACGAGCAGTACTTC
CDR3 protein: CASRLSSYEQYF
clone size: many
V gene: TRBV10-2
D gene: -
J gene: TRBJ2-7

CDR3 DNA: TGCAGTGCTAGAGATGGAGGTAATGAGCAGTTCTTC
CDR3 protein: CSARDGGNEQFF
clone size: many
V gene: TRBV20-1
D gene: -
J gene: TRBJ2-1

CDR3 DNA: TGTGCCAGCTCACCCAGGACAGGGGGCCGCGAGCAGTACTTC
CDR3 protein: CASSPRTGGREQYF
clone size: many
V gene: TRBV18
D gene: TRBD1
J gene: TRBJ2-7

CDR3 DNA: TGTGCCAGCAGCCAAGTCGTTAGGTCCGGAGGAGCTTTCTTT
CDR3 protein: CASSQVVRSGGAFF
clone size: many
V gene: TRBV14
D gene: -
J gene: TRBJ1-1

CDR3 DNA: TGTGCCAGCAGTGACCTACTCGGGGGCAACTCTGGAAACACCATATATTTT
CDR3 protein: CASSDLLGGNSGNTIYF
clone size: many
V gene: TRBV6-6
D gene: -
J gene: TRBJ1-3

CDR3 DNA: TGTGCCAGCAACTATGGACAGACTATAAACAATGAGCAGTTCTTC
CDR3 protein: CASNYGQTINNEQFF
clone size: many
V gene: TRBV7-9
D gene: -
J gene: TRBJ2-1

CDR3 DNA: TGTGCCAGCAGTGACCCGGGACAGGGCAGCGGGGAGCAGTACTTC
CDR3 protein: CASSDPGQGSGEQYF
clone size: few
V gene: TRBV6-1
D gene: TRBD1
J gene: TRBJ2-7

CDR3 DNA: TGCGCCAGCAGCTCCCGACAGGAAACGAACACCGGGGAGCTGTTTTTT
CDR3 protein: CASSSRQETNTGELFF
clone size: many
V gene: TRBV5-1
D gene: -
J gene: TRBJ2-2

CDR3 DNA: TGTGCCAGCAGCACCCGGACAGGGACCCACTACGAGCAGTACTTC
CDR3 protein: CASSTRTGTHYEQYF
clone size: few
V gene: TRBV9
D gene: TRBD1
J gene: TRBJ2-7

CDR3 DNA: TGTGCCAGCAGCCCTGACAGGGCAACTGACGGGGAGCTGTTTTTT
CDR3 protein: CASSPDRATDGELFF
clone size: many
V gene: TRBV7-9
D gene: TRBD1
J gene: TRBJ2-2

CDR3 DNA: TGTGCCATAGCGGGGGGGCCGCTGCCGAATGAGCAGTTCTTC
CDR3 protein: CAIAGGPLPNEQFF
clone size: many
V gene: TRBV7-9
D gene: TRBD2
J gene: TRBJ2-1

CDR3 DNA: TGCAGTGCGCCAAGGGGAGGGGGCAGGACTGAAGCTTTCTTT
CDR3 protein: CSAPRGGGRTEAFF
clone size: many
V gene: TRBV20-1
D gene: TRBD1
J gene: TRBJ1-1

CDR3 DNA: TGTGCCAGCACCGAATCCACCCCTGGGGCCAACGTCCTGACTTTC
CDR3 protein: CASTESTPGANVLTF
clone size: -
V gene: TRBV25-1
D gene: -
J gene: TRBJ2-6

CDR3 DNA: TGTGCCAGCAGTGATCGGGGCTCGAACACTGAAGCTTTCTTT
CDR3 protein: CASSDRGSNTEAFF
clone size: many
V gene: TRBV6-1
D gene: -
J gene: TRBJ1-1

CDR3 DNA: TGCAGTGCTCCTTGGGACCTGGGAGATACGCAGTATTTT
CDR3 protein: CSAPWDLGDTQYF
clone size: many
V gene: TRBV20-1
D gene: -
J gene: TRBJ2-3

CDR3 DNA: TGCAGTGCTAGGACAGGGTCGGAGTACGAGCAGTACTTC
CDR3 protein: CSARTGSEYEQYF
clone size: once
V gene: TRBV20-1
D gene: TRBD1
J gene: TRBJ2-7

CDR3 DNA: TGTGCCAGCATGACCACTGAAGCTTTCTTT
CDR3 protein: CASMTTEAFF
clone size: many
V gene: TRBV28
D gene: -
J gene: TRBJ1-1

CDR3 DNA: TGTGCCAGCAGCTTTATAGGGGGTGCCTACGAGCAGTACTTC
CDR3 protein: CASSFIGGAYEQYF
clone size: many
V gene: TRBV5-6
D gene: -
J gene: TRBJ2-7

CDR3 DNA: TGTGCCACCAGCAGAGGAGCGGCAGGGGAGGTCACCCAGTACTTC
CDR3 protein: CATSRGAAGEVTQYF
clone size: many
V gene: TRBV15
D gene: -
J gene: TRBJ2-5

CDR3 DNA: TGTGCCAGCAGCCCTACTTCACGGACAGGATACGGGGCTGAAGCTTTCTTT
CDR3 protein: CASSPTSRTGYGAEAFF
clone size: many
V gene: TRBV7-6
D gene: TRBD1
J gene: TRBJ1-1

CDR3 DNA: TGCAGTGCGCCCGGGACAGCCCAAGAGACCCAGTACTTC
CDR3 protein: CSAPGTAQETQYF
clone size: many
V gene: TRBV20-1
D gene: TRBD1
J gene: TRBJ2-5

CDR3 DNA: TGTGCCAGCAGCCCCTCGGGTCTTAACTATGGCTACACCTTC
CDR3 protein: CASSPSGLNYGYTF
clone size: many
V gene: TRBV9
D gene: -
J gene: TRBJ1-2

CDR3 DNA: TGTGCCAGCAGTGAAGCGCTTCTTGGGCAGAGGGGTACAGATACGCAGTATTTT
CDR3 protein: CASSEALLGQRGTDTQYF
clone size: many
V gene: TRBV2
D gene: -
J gene: TRBJ2-3

CDR3 DNA: TGTGCCAGCAGCCCGCAACCAGGGGACAGGGTAATCTACAATGAGCAGTTCTTC
CDR3 protein: CASSPQPGDRVIYNEQFF
clone size: many
V gene: TRBV7-8
D gene: TRBD1
J gene: TRBJ2-1

CDR3 DNA: TGTGCCAGCAGTTTAATAGATGTCTACACCTTC
CDR3 protein: CASSLIDVYTF
clone size: many
V gene: TRBV12-3/TRBV12-4
D gene: -
J gene: TRBJ1-2

CDR3 DNA: TGCAGTGCTAAGTACTACAATGAGCAGTTCTTC
CDR3 protein: CSAKYYNEQFF
clone size: many
V gene: TRBV20-1
D gene: -
J gene: TRBJ2-1

CDR3 DNA: TGTGCCAGCAGTGACTCCAGGGGAAAGATCAATGAGCAGTTCTTC
CDR3 protein: CASSDSRGKINEQFF
clone size: many
V gene: TRBV6-4
D gene: -
J gene: TRBJ2-1

CDR3 DNA: TGTGCTAGCAGCTTAGTCGGGTCGGGGAATGAGCAGTTCTTC
CDR3 protein: CASSLVGSGNEQFF
clone size: -
V gene: TRBV7-7
D gene: -
J gene: TRBJ2-1

CDR3 DNA: TGCGCCAGCAGCTTGGCCCGACGCGATACGCAGTATTTT
CDR3 protein: CASSLARRDTQYF
clone size: many
V gene: TRBV5-1
D gene: -
J gene: TRBJ2-3

CDR3 DNA: TGCAGTGCTAGAGAATTAGAGGTCGGAGCTTTCTTT
CDR3 protein: CSARELEVGAFF
clone size: many
V gene: TRBV20-1
D gene: -
J gene: TRBJ1-1

CDR3 DNA: TGTGCCAGCAAGACAGGGCCAAATCAGCCCCAGCATTTT
CDR3 protein: CASKTGPNQPQHF
clone size: many
V gene: TRBV6-1
D gene: TRBD1
J gene: TRBJ1-5

CDR3 DNA: TGCAGTGCTAGAGGGGCTCGGGGAGACCCTAACGAGCAGTACTTC
CDR3 protein: CSARGARGDPNEQYF
clone size: many
V gene: TRBV20-1
D gene: -
J gene: TRBJ2-7

CDR3 DNA: TGTGCCAGCAGCGTAGCTTTCGGGGGGACCGGGGAGCTGTTTTTT
CDR3 protein: CASSVAFGGTGELFF
clone size: many
V gene: TRBV9
D gene: TRBD2
J gene: TRBJ2-2

CDR3 DNA: TGTGCCAGCACCTCCGTGGGTTTGGAGCAGTACTTC
CDR3 protein: CASTSVGLEQYF
clone size: many
V gene: TRBV28
D gene: -
J gene: TRBJ2-7

CDR3 DNA: TGCGCCAGCAGCTGGCGGGACTCCCAAGAGACCCAGTACTTC
CDR3 protein: CASSWRDSQETQYF
clone size: many
V gene: TRBV5-1
D gene: -
J gene: TRBJ2-5

CDR3 DNA: TGTGCCAGCAGCCCACTGGGACAGGGGGTCACCGGGGAGCTGTTTTTT
CDR3 protein: CASSPLGQGVTGELFF
clone size: many
V gene: TRBV3-1
D gene: TRBD1
J gene: TRBJ2-2

CDR3 DNA: TGTGCCAGCAACTTCCCAGGGTTGGAGTACAATGAGCAGTTCTTC
CDR3 protein: CASNFPGLEYNEQFF
clone size: many
V gene: TRBV28
D gene: -
J gene: TRBJ2-1

CDR3 DNA: TGCGCCAGCAGCTTACTAGCGGGGGGTCTCTCCTACAATGAGCAGTTCTTC
CDR3 protein: CASSLLAGGLSYNEQFF
clone size: many
V gene: TRBV5-1
D gene: TRBD2
J gene: TRBJ2-1

CDR3 DNA: TGTGCCAGCAAACTATGGGAAGAAAACATTCAGTACTTC
CDR3 protein: CASKLWEENIQYF
clone size: many
V gene: TRBV12-3/TRBV12-4
D gene: -
J gene: TRBJ2-4